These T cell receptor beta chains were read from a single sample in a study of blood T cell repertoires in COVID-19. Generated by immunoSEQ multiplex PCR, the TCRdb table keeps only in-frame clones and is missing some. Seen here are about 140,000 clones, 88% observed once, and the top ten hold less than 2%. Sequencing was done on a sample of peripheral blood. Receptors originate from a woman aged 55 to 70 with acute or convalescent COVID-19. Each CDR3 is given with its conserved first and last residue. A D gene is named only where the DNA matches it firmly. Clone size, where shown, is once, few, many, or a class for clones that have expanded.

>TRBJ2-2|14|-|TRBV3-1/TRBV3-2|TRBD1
TGTGCCAGCAGCCAGCCTGACAGGGCTGGGGAGCTGTTTTTT
CASSQPDRAGELFF
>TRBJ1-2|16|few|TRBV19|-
TGTGCCAGTAGTGGTCGAGACAGTTGGAATAACTATGGCTACACCTTC
CASSGRDSWNNYGYTF
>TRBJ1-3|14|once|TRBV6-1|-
TGTGCCAGCAGTGAATTTACAGGATTAAACACCATATATTTT
CASSEFTGLNTIYF
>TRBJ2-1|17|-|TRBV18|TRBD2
TGTGCCAGCTCACCTGTCTCAAGGACTAGCTCTTTCTATGAGCAGTTCTTC
CASSPVSRTSSFYEQFF
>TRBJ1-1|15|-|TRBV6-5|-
TGTGCCAGCAGTTACACTACTCCGGAGGGGCGTGAAGCTTTCTTT
CASSYTTPEGREAFF
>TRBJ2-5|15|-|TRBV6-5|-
TGTGCCAGCAGCGGATTAGGGGGAAGGGGAGAGACCCAGTACTTC
CASSGLGGRGETQYF
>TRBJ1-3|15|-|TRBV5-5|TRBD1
TGTGCCAGCAGCCGCACAGGGGGTCCTGGAAACACCATATATTTT
CASSRTGGPGNTIYF
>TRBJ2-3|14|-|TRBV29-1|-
TGCAGCGCCGAAGACAACCGGAGGTCAGATACGCAGTATTTT
CSAEDNRRSDTQYF
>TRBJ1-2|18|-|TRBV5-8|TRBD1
TGTGCCAGCAGCTTATTGGGGACAGGGAGAATTTTGGGCTATGGCTACACCTTC
CASSLLGTGRILGYGYTF
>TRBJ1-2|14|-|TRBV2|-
TGTGCCAGCAGTGAAGCAACTAGCGGCTATGGCTACACCTTC
CASSEATSGYGYTF
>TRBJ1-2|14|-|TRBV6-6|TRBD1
TGTGCCAGCAGTTATGTACAGGGGGCGCATGGCTACACCTTC
CASSYVQGAHGYTF
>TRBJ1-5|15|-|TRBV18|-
TGTGCCAGCTCACCACGGGCACGGGGAGATCAGCCCCAGCATTTT
CASSPRARGDQPQHF
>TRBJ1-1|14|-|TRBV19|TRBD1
TGTGCCAGTAACCCCACAGGGGCGAACACTGAAGCTTTCTTT
CASNPTGANTEAFF
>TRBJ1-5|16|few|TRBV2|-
TGTGCCAGCAGTGAGATAGACCCAGGGAGGGATCAGCCCCAGCATTTT
CASSEIDPGRDQPQHF
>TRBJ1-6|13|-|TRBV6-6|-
TGTGCCAGCAGTTCCCGCGCGGATTCACCCCTCCACTTT
CASSSRADSPLHF
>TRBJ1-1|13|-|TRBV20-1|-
TGCAGTGCTGGTGTCCGGGGGAACACTGAAGCTTTCTTT
CSAGVRGNTEAFF
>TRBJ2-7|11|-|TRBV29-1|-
TGCAGCGTTCTCGTGCGGGCCGAGCAGTACTTC
CSVLVRAEQYF
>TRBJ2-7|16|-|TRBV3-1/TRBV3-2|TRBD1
TGTGCCAGCAGCCAAGACGCCCAGGGGGCCTCCTACGAGCAGTACTTC
CASSQDAQGASYEQYF
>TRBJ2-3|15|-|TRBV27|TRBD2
TGTGCCAGCAGTTTCGGGGGACTAGCGCGACAGACGCAGTATTTT
CASSFGGLARQTQYF
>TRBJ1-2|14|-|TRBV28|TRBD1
TGTGCCAGCAAAGGGACAGGAACGAACTATGGCTACACCTTC
CASKGTGTNYGYTF
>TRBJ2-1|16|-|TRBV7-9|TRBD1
TGTGCCAGCAGCCCATACGCCGGGACAGGGGACAATGAGCAGTTCTTC
CASSPYAGTGDNEQFF
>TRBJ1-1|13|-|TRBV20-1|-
TGCAGTGCTAGTGGGAATAGGGGCACTGAAGCTTTCTTT
CSASGNRGTEAFF
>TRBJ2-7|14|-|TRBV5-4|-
TGTGCCAGCAGCCCTCCCGGGGAGTACTACGAGCAGTACTTC
CASSPPGEYYEQYF
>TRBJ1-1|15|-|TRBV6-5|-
TGTGCCAGCAGCAAACCCCAGACTGAGAACACTGAAGCTTTCTTT
CASSKPQTENTEAFF
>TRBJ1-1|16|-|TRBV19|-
TGTGCCACGTCCGGGGGAGCCGGGCTTATGAACACTGAAGCTTTCTTT
CATSGGAGLMNTEAFF
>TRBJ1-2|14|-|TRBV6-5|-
TGTGCCAGCAGTTATCTATCCACTAACTATGGCTACACCTTC
CASSYLSTNYGYTF